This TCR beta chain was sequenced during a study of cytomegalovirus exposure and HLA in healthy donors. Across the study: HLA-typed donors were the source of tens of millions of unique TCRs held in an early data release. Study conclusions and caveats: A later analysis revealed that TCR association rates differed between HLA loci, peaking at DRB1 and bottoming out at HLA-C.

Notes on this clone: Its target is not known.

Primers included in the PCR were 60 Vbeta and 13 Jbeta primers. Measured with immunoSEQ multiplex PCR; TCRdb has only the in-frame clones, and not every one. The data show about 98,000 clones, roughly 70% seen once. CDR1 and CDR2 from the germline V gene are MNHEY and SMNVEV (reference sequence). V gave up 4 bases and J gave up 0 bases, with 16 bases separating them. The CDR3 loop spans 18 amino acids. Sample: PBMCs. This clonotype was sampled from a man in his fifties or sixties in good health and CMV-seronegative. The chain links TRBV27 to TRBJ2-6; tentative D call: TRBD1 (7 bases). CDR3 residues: CASSSGGYQDSGANVLTF. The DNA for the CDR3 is TGTGCCAGCAGTTCAGGGGGGTATCAAGACTCTGGGGCCAACGTCCTGACTTTC. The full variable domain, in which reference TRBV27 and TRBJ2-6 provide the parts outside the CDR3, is EAQVTQNPRYLITVTGKKLTVTCSQNMNHEYMSWYRQDPGLGLRQIYYSMNVEVTDKGDVPEGYKVSRKEKRNFPLILESPSPNQTSLYFCASSSGGYQDSGANVLTFGAGSRLTVL.